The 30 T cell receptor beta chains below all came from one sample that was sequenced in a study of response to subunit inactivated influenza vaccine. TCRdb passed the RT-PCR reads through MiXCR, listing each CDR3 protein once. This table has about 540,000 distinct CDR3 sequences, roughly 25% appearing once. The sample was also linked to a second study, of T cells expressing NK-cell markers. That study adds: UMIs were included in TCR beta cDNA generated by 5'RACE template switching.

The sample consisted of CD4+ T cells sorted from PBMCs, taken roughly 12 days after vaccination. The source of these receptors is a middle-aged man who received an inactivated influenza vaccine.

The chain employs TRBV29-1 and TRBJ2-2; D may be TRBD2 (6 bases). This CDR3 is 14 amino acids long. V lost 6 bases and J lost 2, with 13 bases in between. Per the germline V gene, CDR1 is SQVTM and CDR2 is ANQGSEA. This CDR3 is CSVGDLVNTGELFF. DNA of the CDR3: TGCAGCGTGGGGGACTTAGTCAACACCGGGGAGCTGTTTTTT.

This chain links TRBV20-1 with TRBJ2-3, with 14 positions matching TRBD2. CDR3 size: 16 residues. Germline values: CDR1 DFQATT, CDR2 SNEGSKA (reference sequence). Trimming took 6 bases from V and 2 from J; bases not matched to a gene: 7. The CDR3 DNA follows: TGCAGTGCGAGGACTAGCGGGGGGACCAACACAGATACGCAGTATTTT. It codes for CSARTSGGTNTDTQYF.

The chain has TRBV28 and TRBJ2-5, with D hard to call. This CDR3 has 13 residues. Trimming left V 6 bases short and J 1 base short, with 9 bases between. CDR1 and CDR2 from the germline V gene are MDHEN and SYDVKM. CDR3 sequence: CASSRPIQETQYF. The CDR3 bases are TGTGCCAGCAGCCGACCAATCCAAGAGACCCAGTACTTC.

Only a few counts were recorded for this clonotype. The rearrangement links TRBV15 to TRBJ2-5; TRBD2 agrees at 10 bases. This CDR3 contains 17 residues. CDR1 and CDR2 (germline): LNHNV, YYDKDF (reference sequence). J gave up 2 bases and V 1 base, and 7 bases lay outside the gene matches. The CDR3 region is CATSRVETSGLQETQYF. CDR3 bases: TGTGCCACCAGCAGAGTGGAGACTAGCGGGTTACAAGAGACCCAGTACTTC.

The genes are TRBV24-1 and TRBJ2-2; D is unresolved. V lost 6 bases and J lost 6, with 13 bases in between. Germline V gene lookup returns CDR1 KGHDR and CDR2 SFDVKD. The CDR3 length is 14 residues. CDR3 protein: CATSLGENAGELFF. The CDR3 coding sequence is TGTGCCACCAGTTTAGGAGAGAATGCCGGGGAGCTGTTTTTT.

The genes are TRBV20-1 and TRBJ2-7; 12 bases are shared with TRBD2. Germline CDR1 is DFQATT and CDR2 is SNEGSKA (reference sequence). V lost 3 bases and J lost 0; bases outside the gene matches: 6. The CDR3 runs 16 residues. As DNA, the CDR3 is TGCAGTGCTAGGGACGGACTAGCGGGATACTCCTACGAGCAGTACTTC. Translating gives CSARDGLAGYSYEQYF.

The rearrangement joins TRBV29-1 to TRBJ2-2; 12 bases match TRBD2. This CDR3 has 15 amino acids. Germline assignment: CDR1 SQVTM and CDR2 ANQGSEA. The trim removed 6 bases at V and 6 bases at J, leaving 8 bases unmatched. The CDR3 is CSVQTSGRSPGELFF. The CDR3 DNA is TGCAGCGTGCAAACTAGCGGGAGGTCGCCCGGGGAGCTGTTTTTT.

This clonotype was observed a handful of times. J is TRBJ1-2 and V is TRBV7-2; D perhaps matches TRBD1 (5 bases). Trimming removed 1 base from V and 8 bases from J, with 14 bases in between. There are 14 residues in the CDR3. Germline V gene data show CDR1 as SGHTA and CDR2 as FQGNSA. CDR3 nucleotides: TGTGCCAGCAGCTTAGTGGAGGGGATAGGGGGCTACACCTTC. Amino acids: CASSLVEGIGGYTF.

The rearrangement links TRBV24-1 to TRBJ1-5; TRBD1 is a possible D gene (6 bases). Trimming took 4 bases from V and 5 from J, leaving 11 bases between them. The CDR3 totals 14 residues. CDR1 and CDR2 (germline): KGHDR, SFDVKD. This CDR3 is CATSETGTYQPQHF. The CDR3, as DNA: TGTGCCACCAGTGAAACAGGGACGTATCAGCCCCAGCATTTT.

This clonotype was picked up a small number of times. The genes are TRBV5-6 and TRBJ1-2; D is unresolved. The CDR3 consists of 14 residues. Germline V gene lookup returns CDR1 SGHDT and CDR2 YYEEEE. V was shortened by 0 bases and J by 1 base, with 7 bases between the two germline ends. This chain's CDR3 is CASSLAGFNYGYTF. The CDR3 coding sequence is TGTGCCAGCAGCTTGGCCGGGTTTAACTATGGCTACACCTTC.

Written as DNA, the CDR3 is TGCAGTGCCCTCACCGGGGGTACAGATACGCAGTATTTT. It codes for CSALTGGTDTQYF. This chain joins TRBV20-1 and TRBJ2-3; D may be TRBD2 (6 bases). Germline CDR1 DFQATT, CDR2 SNEGSKA (reference sequence). This CDR3 is 13 amino acids long. With 6 bases removed from V and 3 bases from J, the gap between germline ends came to 13 bases.

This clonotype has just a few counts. As DNA, the CDR3 is TGCGCCAGCAGCTCGCAGGGAGGGGCTGGAAACACCATATATTTT. Translating gives CASSSQGGAGNTIYF. The V call is TRBV5-1, the J call TRBJ1-3; TRBD1 is a possible D gene (5 bases). CDR3 length: 15 amino acids. Germline V gene data show CDR1 as SGHRS and CDR2 as YFSETQ. Trimming took 3 bases from V and 2 from J, leaving 12 bases between them.

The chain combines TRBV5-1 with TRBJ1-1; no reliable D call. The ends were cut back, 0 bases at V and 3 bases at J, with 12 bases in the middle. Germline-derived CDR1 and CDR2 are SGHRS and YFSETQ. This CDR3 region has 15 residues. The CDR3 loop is CASSLEGFIDTEAFF. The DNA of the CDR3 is TGCGCCAGCAGCTTGGAAGGGTTTATTGACACTGAAGCTTTCTTT.

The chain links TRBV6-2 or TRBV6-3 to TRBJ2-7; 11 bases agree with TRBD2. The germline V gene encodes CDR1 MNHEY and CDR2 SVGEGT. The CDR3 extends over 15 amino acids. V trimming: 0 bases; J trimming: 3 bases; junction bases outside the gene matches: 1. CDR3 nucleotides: TGTGCCAGCAGTTACTCCACTAGCGGGAGCTACGAGCAGTACTTC. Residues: CASSYSTSGSYEQYF.

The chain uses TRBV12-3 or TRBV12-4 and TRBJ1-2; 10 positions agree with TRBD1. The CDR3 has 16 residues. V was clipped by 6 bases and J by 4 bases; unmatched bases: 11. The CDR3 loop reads CASSRTPGQGTYGYTF. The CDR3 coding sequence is TGTGCCAGCAGCCGCACCCCGGGACAGGGGACCTATGGCTACACCTTC.

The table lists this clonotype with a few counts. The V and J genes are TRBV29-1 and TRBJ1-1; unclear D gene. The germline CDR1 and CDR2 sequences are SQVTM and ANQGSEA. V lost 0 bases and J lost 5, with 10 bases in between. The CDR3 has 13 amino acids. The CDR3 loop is CSVEDQVGTEAFF. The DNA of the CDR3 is TGCAGCGTTGAAGATCAGGTCGGAACTGAAGCTTTCTTT.

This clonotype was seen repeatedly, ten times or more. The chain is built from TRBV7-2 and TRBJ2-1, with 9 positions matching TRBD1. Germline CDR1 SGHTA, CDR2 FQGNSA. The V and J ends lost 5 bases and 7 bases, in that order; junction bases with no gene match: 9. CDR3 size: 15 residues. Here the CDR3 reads CASSPGQGRGNEQFF. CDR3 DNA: TGTGCCAGCAGCCCGGGACAGGGCCGGGGAAATGAGCAGTTCTTC.

The CDR3 nucleotides are TGCAGCGTTGAAGAATTAGCGGGCGAGCAGTACTTC. It translates to CSVEELAGEQYF. The chain uses TRBV29-1 and TRBJ2-7; 7 bases match TRBD2. The CDR3 is made up of 12 amino acids. CDR1 SQVTM and CDR2 ANQGSEA come from the germline V gene. Losses at the gene ends were 0 bases for V and 6 bases for J; bases not matched to a gene: 2.

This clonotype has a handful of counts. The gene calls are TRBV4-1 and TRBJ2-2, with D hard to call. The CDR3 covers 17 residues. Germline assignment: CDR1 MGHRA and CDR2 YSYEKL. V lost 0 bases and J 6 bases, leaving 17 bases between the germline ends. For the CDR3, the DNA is TGCGCCAGCAGCCAAGAGGGAATCAGCCCCTTGGCCGGGGAGCTGTTTTTT. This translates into CASSQEGISPLAGELFF.

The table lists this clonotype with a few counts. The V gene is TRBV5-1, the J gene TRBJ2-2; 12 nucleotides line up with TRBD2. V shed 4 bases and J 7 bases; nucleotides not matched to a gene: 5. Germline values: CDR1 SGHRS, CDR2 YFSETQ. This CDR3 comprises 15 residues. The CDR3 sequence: CASSLWTSGDGELFF. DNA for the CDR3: TGCGCCAGCAGCCTGTGGACTAGCGGGGACGGGGAGCTGTTTTTT. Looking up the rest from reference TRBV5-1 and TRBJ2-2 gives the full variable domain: KAGVTQTPRYLIKTRGQQVTLSCSPISGHRSVSWYQQTPGQGLQFLFEYFSETQRNKGNFPGRFSGRQFSNSRSEMNVSTLELGDSALYLCASSLWTSGDGELFFGEGSRLTVL.

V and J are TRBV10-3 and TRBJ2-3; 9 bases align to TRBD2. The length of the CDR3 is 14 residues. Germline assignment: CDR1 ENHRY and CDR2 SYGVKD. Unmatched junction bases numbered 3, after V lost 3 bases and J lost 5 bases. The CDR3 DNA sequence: TGTGCCATCAGTGAATCAGCGGGAGGAGATACGCAGTATTTT. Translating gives CAISESAGGDTQYF.

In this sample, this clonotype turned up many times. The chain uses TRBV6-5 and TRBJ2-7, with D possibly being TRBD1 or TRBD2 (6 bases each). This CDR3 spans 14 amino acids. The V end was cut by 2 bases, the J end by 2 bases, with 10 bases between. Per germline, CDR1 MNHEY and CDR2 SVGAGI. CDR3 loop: CASSYGGTTYEQYF. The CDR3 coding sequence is TGTGCCAGCAGTTACGGCGGGACAACCTACGAGCAGTACTTC.

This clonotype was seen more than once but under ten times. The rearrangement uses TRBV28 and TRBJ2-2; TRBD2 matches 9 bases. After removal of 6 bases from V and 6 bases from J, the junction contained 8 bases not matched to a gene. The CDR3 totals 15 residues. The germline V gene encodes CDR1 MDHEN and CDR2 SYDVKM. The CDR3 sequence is CASSSGTSISGELFF. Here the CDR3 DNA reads TGTGCCAGCAGCTCCGGGACTAGCATATCCGGGGAGCTGTTTTTT. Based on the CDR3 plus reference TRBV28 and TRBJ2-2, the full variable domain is DVKVTQSSRYLVKRTGEKVFLECVQDMDHENMFWYRQDPGLGLRLIYFSYDVKMKEKGDIPEGYSVSREKKERFSLILESASTNQTSMYLCASSSGTSISGELFFGEGSRLTVL.

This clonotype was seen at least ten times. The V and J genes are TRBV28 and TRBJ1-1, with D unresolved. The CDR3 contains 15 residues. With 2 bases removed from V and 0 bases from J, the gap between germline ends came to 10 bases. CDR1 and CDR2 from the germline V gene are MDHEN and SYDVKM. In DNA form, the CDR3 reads TGTGCCAGCAGTTTAGGTTCGGGGATGAACACTGAAGCTTTCTTT. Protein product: CASSLGSGMNTEAFF. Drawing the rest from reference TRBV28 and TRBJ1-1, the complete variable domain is DVKVTQSSRYLVKRTGEKVFLECVQDMDHENMFWYRQDPGLGLRLIYFSYDVKMKEKGDIPEGYSVSREKKERFSLILESASTNQTSMYLCASSLGSGMNTEAFFGQGTRLTVV.

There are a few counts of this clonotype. As DNA, the CDR3 is TGTGCCAGCAGCCCGGCGGGAGTACCCTACAATGAGCAGTTCTTC. Translating gives CASSPAGVPYNEQFF. The chain has TRBV2 and TRBJ2-1, with 7 bases that match TRBD2. CDR1 and CDR2 (germline): SNHLY, FYNNEI. CDR3 size: 15 residues. The ends lost 6 bases at V and 2 bases at J; junction bases unmatched: 7. The variable domain in full, completed from reference TRBV2 and TRBJ2-1, reads EPEVTQTPSHQVTQMGQEVILRCVPISNHLYFYWYRQILGQKVEFLVSFYNNEISEKSEIFDDQFSVERPDGSNFTLKIRSTKLEDSAMYFCASSPAGVPYNEQFFGPGTRLTVL.

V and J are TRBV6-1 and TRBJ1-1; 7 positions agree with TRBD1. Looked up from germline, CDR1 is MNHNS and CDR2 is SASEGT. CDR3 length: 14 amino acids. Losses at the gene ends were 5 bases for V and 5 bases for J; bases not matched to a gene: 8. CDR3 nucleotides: TGTGCCAGCAGTAAAGGACAGGTGCAGACTGAAGCTTTCTTT. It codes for CASSKGQVQTEAFF.

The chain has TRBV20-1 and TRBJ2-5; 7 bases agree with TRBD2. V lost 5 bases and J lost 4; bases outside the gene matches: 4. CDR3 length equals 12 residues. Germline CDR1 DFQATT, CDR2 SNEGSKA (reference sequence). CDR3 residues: CSALTSSETQYF. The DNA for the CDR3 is TGCAGTGCTTTGACTAGCTCAGAGACCCAGTACTTC.

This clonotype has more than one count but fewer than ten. This CDR3 reads CASSFLLNSGNTIYF. The CDR3 nucleotides read TGTGCCAGCAGTTTTCTCTTAAACTCTGGAAACACCATATATTTT. This chain uses TRBV12-3 or TRBV12-4 with TRBJ1-3; D is uncertain. The V gene lost 3 bases and the J gene lost 0 bases, with 9 bases spanning the gap. This CDR3 has 15 residues.

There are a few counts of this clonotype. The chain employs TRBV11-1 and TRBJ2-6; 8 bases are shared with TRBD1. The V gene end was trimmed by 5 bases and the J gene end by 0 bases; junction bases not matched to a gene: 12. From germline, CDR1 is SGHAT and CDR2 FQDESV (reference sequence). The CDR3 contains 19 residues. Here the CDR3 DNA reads TGTGCCAGCAGCCTACGGGTCGGACAGGGTAGCTCTGGGGCCAACGTCCTGACTTTC. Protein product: CASSLRVGQGSSGANVLTF.

The CDR3 loop reads CASSRDTQPFNEQFF. In DNA, the CDR3 is TGTGCCAGCAGTAGGGACACCCAGCCCTTCAATGAGCAGTTCTTC. The chain employs TRBV9 and TRBJ2-1, with D tentatively TRBD1 (6 bases). Between the trimmed V and J ends, which lost 5 bases and 6 bases, there was a span of 18 bases. Looked up from germline, CDR1 is SGDLS and CDR2 is YYNGEE. The CDR3 length is 15 residues. The whole variable domain, remainder taken from reference TRBV9 and TRBJ2-1, is DSGVTQTPKHLITATGQRVTLRCSPRSGDLSVYWYQQSLDQGLQFLIQYYNGEERAKGNILERFSAQQFPDLHSELNLSSLELGDSALYFCASSRDTQPFNEQFFGPGTRLTVL.